Listed here are 14 T cell receptor beta chains from one sample, sequenced in a study of monozygotic twins with inflammatory bowel disease. TCRdb reprocessed the 5' RACE reads; each CDR3 protein has one entry and no DNA is given. The sample data list approximately 40,000 distinct CDR3 sequences. The specimen was blood. The receptor set was obtained from a human donor with ulcerative colitis or Crohn's disease, or a healthy co-twin of an affected twin (not recorded which).

This chain uses TRBV7-8 with TRBJ1-2. Germline V gene data show CDR1 as SGHVS and CDR2 as FQNEAQ. This CDR3 has 14 residues. The CDR3 loop reads CASSLALREGGYTF.

This rearrangement joins TRBV6-6 to TRBJ2-5; the D call of TRBD2 rests on TCRdb alone, since no DNA is present to check it. Germline V gene sequence: CDR1 MNHNY, CDR2 SVGAGI (reference sequence). The length of the CDR3 is 14 residues. The CDR3 sequence is CASSYGGSQETQYF.

The chain uses TRBV29-1 and TRBJ1-5; TCRdb names TRBD1, which stays unverified in the absence of DNA. The CDR3 has 14 amino acids. Germline assignment: CDR1 SQVTM and CDR2 ANQGSEA. CDR3 in amino acids: CSVAGGDGNQPQHF.

This sequence joins TRBV20-1 and TRBJ2-3; without DNA, the TCRdb call of TRBD1 cannot be checked. The germline V gene has CDR1 DFQATT and CDR2 SNEGSKA (reference sequence). The CDR3 has 14 amino acids. The CDR3: CSCPPGPSTDTQYF.

V gene TRBV29-1 combines with J gene TRBJ2-7; the D call from TCRdb, TRBD1, cannot be confirmed without DNA. CDR1 is SQVTM and CDR2 is ANQGSEA in the germline V gene. The CDR3 length is 13 residues. CDR3 loop: CSASVGTRYEQYF.

The chain recombines TRBV6-6 with TRBJ2-7; TCRdb's assignment of TRBD2 cannot be checked, as there is no DNA. The germline V gene has CDR1 MNHNY and CDR2 SVGAGI (reference sequence). There are 12 residues in the CDR3. The CDR3 reads CASRPSTYEQYF.

CDR3 residues: CSARTENYEQYF. The chain carries TRBV20-1 and TRBJ2-7. The CDR3 has 12 residues. Germline V gene lookup returns CDR1 DFQATT and CDR2 SNEGSKA (reference sequence).

This chain links TRBV7-9 with TRBJ2-7. The CDR3 totals 13 residues. Germline values: CDR1 SEHNR, CDR2 FQNEAQ (reference sequence). The CDR3 protein is CASSSNRSPEQYF.

The chain combines TRBV4-3 with TRBJ1-2; TCRdb indicates TRBD1, and absent DNA this call remains unverified. The germline CDR1 and CDR2 sequences are LGHNA and YSLEER. The CDR3 is 15 residues long. The CDR3 reads CASSLSGQGNYGYTF.

The V gene is TRBV24-1, the J gene TRBJ2-2; the D call of TRBD1 rests on TCRdb alone, since no DNA is present to check it. Germline values: CDR1 KGHDR, CDR2 SFDVKD. The CDR3 runs 16 residues. CDR3 region: CATSDAGQVNTGELFF.

The J gene is TRBJ2-7, the V gene TRBV30; the D call of TRBD1 rests on TCRdb alone, since no DNA is present to check it. Germline V lookup: CDR1 GTSNPN, CDR2 SVGIG (reference sequence). This CDR3 comprises 14 residues. The chain's CDR3 is CAWRSQGAPGGQYF. Supplemented by reference TRBV30 and TRBJ2-7, the full variable domain reads SQTIHQWPATLVQPVGSPLSLECTVEGTSNPNLYWYRQAAGRGLQLLFYSVGIGQISSEVPQNLSASRPQDRQFILSSKKLLLSDSGFYLCAWRSQGAPGGQYFGPGTRLTVT.

This chain uses TRBV15 with TRBJ2-5; TCRdb selects TRBD1, and the lack of DNA leaves this call unchecked. Per germline, CDR1 LNHNV and CDR2 YYDKDF (reference sequence). The CDR3 length is 16 residues. The CDR3 here is CATSRETDRTWETQYF.

This chain links TRBV7-9 with TRBJ1-2; TCRdb lists TRBD1, though no DNA is available to test this call. CDR1 is SEHNR and CDR2 is FQNEAQ in the germline V gene (reference sequence). The CDR3 loop spans 15 amino acids. Here the CDR3 reads CASNREEFFNYGYTF.

The rearrangement links TRBV20-1 to TRBJ2-1; TCRdb returns TRBD2, unconfirmable since there is no DNA. The germline V gene encodes CDR1 DFQATT and CDR2 SNEGSKA (reference sequence). This CDR3 contains 15 residues. CDR3 residues: CSASSSGSSYNEQFF.